The entry below describes one TCR beta chain. In the original processing: From reference gene primer amplification, estimates of nucleated cell counts were derived. Only in-frame clones appear in the TCRdb table, and some are missing; sequencing was by immunoSEQ multiplex PCR. The V and J calls and clone size come from that table; D and trimming were worked out from the DNA. The top ten clones hold roughly 4.3% of a sample with about 110,000 clones, 80% to 85% of them seen once. V was pared by 2 bases and J by 4 bases, with 7 bases of the junction left unmatched. In germline, CDR1 is KGHSH, CDR2 LQKENI. The CDR3 is made up of 16 amino acids. This sample is drawn from a study of blood T cell repertoires in COVID-19. Study background: Donors in the United States, Italy and Spain gave samples during acute or convalescent COVID-19.

The TCR sequence derives from a man in his 70s with acute or convalescent COVID-19. Sequencing used peripheral blood. J is TRBJ1-3 and V is TRBV18; the match to TRBD1 covers 8 bases. The CDR3 loop is CASSPNTGGNGNTIYF. The CDR3 bases are TGTGCCAGCTCACCAAACACAGGGGGAAACGGAAACACCATATATTTT.